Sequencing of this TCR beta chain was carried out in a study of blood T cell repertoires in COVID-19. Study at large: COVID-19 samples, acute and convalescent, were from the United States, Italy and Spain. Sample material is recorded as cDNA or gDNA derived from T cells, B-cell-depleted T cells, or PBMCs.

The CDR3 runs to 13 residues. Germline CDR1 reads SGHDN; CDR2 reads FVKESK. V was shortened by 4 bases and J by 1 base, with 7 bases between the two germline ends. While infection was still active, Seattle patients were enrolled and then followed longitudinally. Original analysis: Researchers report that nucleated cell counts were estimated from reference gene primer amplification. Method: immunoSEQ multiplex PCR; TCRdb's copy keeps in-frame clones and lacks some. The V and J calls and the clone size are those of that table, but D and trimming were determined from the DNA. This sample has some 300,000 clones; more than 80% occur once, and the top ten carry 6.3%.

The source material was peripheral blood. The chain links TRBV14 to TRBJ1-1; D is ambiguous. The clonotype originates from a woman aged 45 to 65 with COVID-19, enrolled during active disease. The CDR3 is CASSLQKNTEAFF. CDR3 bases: TGTGCCAGCAGCCTCCAAAAGAACACTGAAGCTTTCTTT.